The 30 T cell receptor beta chains below all came from one sample that was sequenced in a study of sequential checkpoint blockade in melanoma. The repertoire was sequenced with immunoSEQ multiplex PCR; TCRdb's copy has only in-frame clones and lacks some. This table holds 5,000 to 8,000 clones, 19% found once. Treatment indicated: randomized to nivolumab then ipilimumab (arm A) or the reverse (arm B). The sequenced sample was tumor tissue (inferred from file names), obtained from a patient given nivolumab and ipilimumab in sequence. These receptors all stem from a human donor with melanoma.

This clone came up a few times. This chain joins TRBV5-1 and TRBJ1-4; TRBD1 matches at 9 bases. Germline V gene data show CDR1 as SGHRS and CDR2 as YFSETQ. The V gene end was trimmed by 0 bases and the J gene end by 5 bases; junction bases not matched to a gene: 5. This CDR3 has 16 residues. The CDR3 protein is CASSLAGTGLNEKLFF. The CDR3 DNA sequence: TGCGCCAGCAGCTTGGCCGGGACAGGGTTGAATGAAAAACTGTTTTTT.

This clone showed up many times. The chain recombines TRBV11-3 with TRBJ2-7; TRBD2 aligns across 7 bases. J lost 2 bases, V lost 6 bases, and 10 bases had no gene match. Looked up from germline, CDR1 is SGHNT and CDR2 is YENEEA. This CDR3 is built from 15 residues. The CDR3 reads CASSSGRLPPYEQYF. The CDR3 DNA is TGTGCCAGCAGTTCCGGGAGGCTCCCTCCCTACGAGCAGTACTTC.

In its sample, this clone was seen a few times. The DNA has a base that is unclear or was not read; X is used for its residue. The chain has TRBV30 and TRBJ2-2, with 9 bases identical to TRBD2. The CDR3 covers 17 residues. The germline gives CDR1 GTSNPN, CDR2 SVGIG (reference sequence). V was clipped by 4 bases and J by 5 bases; unmatched bases: 14. The CDR3 region has the DNA TGTGCCTGGATGGGTGTTMGCGGGGGGGCTTGGACCGGGGAGCTGTTTTTT. Its protein is CAWMGVXGGAWTGELFF.

Only one count was recorded for this clone. The chain has TRBV19 and TRBJ1-1; no clear D. This CDR3 is 15 amino acids long. Trimming cost V 2 bases and J 8 bases, with 18 bases left between them. Per germline, CDR1 LNHDA and CDR2 SQIVND (reference sequence). The CDR3 sequence is CASSIIEEGAAEAFF. The CDR3 nucleotides read TGTGCCAGTAGTATAATAGAGGAAGGTGCGGCAGAAGCTTTCTTT.

This clone was recorded a few times. This chain joins TRBV4-1 and TRBJ1-4, with D tentatively TRBD1 (6 bases). This CDR3 comprises 18 residues. V was clipped by 0 bases and J by 2 bases, with 16 bases between them. Germline CDR1 reads MGHRA; CDR2 reads YSYEKL. The CDR3 DNA reads as TGCGCCAGCAGCCAAGAGCCGGAAGGACAGCGCACTAATGAAAAACTGTTTTTT. Protein: CASSQEPEGQRTNEKLFF.

The chain combines TRBV19 with TRBJ1-2, with D unclear. Germline V gene data show CDR1 as LNHDA and CDR2 as SQIVND (reference sequence). Trimming shortened V by 7 bases and J by 3 bases, and 9 bases separated the two germline ends. The CDR3 length is 12 residues. The CDR3 DNA follows: TGTGCCAGTAATCAGCCTGACTATGGCTACACCTTC. This gives the protein CASNQPDYGYTF.

This clone came up a few times. The V gene is TRBV11-3, the J gene TRBJ2-7; the D call may be TRBD1 or TRBD2 (5 bases each). This CDR3 comprises 14 residues. CDR1 SGHNT and CDR2 YENEEA come from the germline V gene. V lost 6 bases, J lost 6 bases, and 18 bases lay in between. CDR3 DNA: TGTGCCAGCAGTGCCGGGACGGAGAAGCTCGAGCAGTACTTC. Amino acid sequence: CASSAGTEKLEQYF.

CDR3 protein: CASSVGTLQETQYF. In DNA form, the CDR3 reads TGTGCCAGCAGCGTAGGGACTCTTCAAGAGACCCAGTACTTC. The V call is TRBV9, the J call TRBJ2-5; weak D call: TRBD2 (5 bases). The V gene's germline CDR1 is SGDLS and CDR2 YYNGEE. Trimming shortened V by 0 bases and J by 2 bases, and 8 bases separated the two germline ends. The CDR3 is made up of 14 amino acids.

V usage is TRBV5-1 and J usage is TRBJ1-3; D possibly corresponds to TRBD1 (5 bases). V lost 4 bases and J 8 bases, leaving 16 bases between the germline ends. This CDR3 is 14 amino acids long. Looked up from germline, CDR1 is SGHRS and CDR2 is YFSETQ. CDR3 nucleotides: TGCGCCAGCAGCGCCGGGACGGCGGGGGACACCATATATTTT. Amino acids: CASSAGTAGDTIYF.

This clone was recorded at least ten times. V gene TRBV11-3 combines with J gene TRBJ1-2; no reliable D call. V was trimmed by 5 bases and J by 4 bases, leaving 17 bases between them. Germline CDR1 and CDR2: SGHNT and YENEEA. The CDR3 loop spans 15 amino acids. CDR3 bases: TGTGCCAGCAGCCAACTCAAGACGGGGAGCTATGGCTACACCTTC. Protein product: CASSQLKTGSYGYTF.

Only a few counts were recorded for this clone. V is TRBV4-1 and J is TRBJ1-5; the match to TRBD1 covers 10 bases. Germline lookup yields CDR1 MGHRA and CDR2 YSYEKL. The V gene end was trimmed by 0 bases and the J gene end by 6 bases; junction bases not matched to a gene: 14. The CDR3 has 19 residues. The CDR3 is CASSQDSTGGRIDTQPQHF. The CDR3 DNA is TGCGCCAGCAGCCAAGACTCGACAGGGGGCCGTATAGACACTCAGCCCCAGCATTTT.

This clone is medium-sized within its sample. This chain connects TRBV6-8 to TRBJ1-2, with a weak D call TRBD1 (5 bases). V lost 7 bases, J lost 4 bases, and 16 bases lay in between. CDR1 MNHGY and CDR2 SAAAGT come from the germline V gene. CDR3 length equals 14 residues. CDR3 sequence reads: CASTNPGGAYGYTF. CDR3 nucleotides: TGTGCCAGCACCAACCCAGGAGGGGCCTATGGCTACACCTTC.

J is TRBJ2-5 and V is TRBV19; D possibly matches TRBD1 or TRBD2 (5 bases each). The germline V gene has CDR1 LNHDA and CDR2 SQIVND (reference sequence). The CDR3 spans 13 residues. The V end lost 5 bases, the J end lost 7 bases, and 14 bases lay between the germline ends. The CDR3 loop reads CASSLSQRGTQYF. CDR3 DNA: TGTGCCAGTAGTTTATCCCAGAGGGGGACCCAGTACTTC.

This clone was seen more than once but under ten times. V and J are TRBV19 and TRBJ2-3, with D possibly matching TRBD2 (5 bases). This CDR3 has 14 amino acids. Trimming shortened V by 3 bases and J by 4 bases, and 11 bases separated the two germline ends. Germline CDR1 and CDR2: LNHDA and SQIVND (reference sequence). The CDR3 here is CASSIGVVADTQYF. The DNA for the CDR3 is TGTGCCAGTAGTATCGGGGTAGTAGCAGATACGCAGTATTTT. Complete variable domain (other parts from reference TRBV19 and TRBJ2-3): DGGITQSPKYLFRKEGQNVTLSCEQNLNHDAMYWYRQDPGQGLRLIYYSQIVNDFQKGDIAEGYSVSREKKESFPLTVTSAQKNPTAFYLCASSIGVVADTQYFGPGTRLTVL.

The chain couples TRBV10-1 to TRBJ2-3; tentatively, D is TRBD2 (6 bases). Germline V gene lookup returns CDR1 WNHNN and CDR2 SYGVQD (reference sequence). V lost 6 bases, J lost 4 bases, and 11 bases lay in between. The CDR3 loop spans 13 amino acids. CDR3 coding DNA: TGCGCCAGCAGCGGGCGGGGACCAGATACGCAGTATTTT. Translation gives CASSGRGPDTQYF.

This clone was seen repeatedly, ten times or more. The J gene is TRBJ1-6, the V gene TRBV11-3; D is ambiguous. CDR1 and CDR2 (germline): SGHNT, YENEEA. V was clipped by 3 bases and J by 6 bases, with 9 bases between them. CDR3 length: 14 residues. CDR3 nucleotides: TGTGCCAGCAGCTTGGGCCAGATTAATTCACCCCTCCACTTT. Protein product: CASSLGQINSPLHF.

Ten or more counts support this clone. This sequence joins TRBV11-3 and TRBJ1-5; possible D gene TRBD1, 6 bases. The CDR3 contains 15 residues. V was clipped by 4 bases and J by 2 bases, with 12 bases between them. The V gene's germline CDR1 is SGHNT and CDR2 YENEEA. CDR3 protein: CASSSRGTGNQPQHF. The DNA of the CDR3 is TGTGCCAGCAGCTCGAGGGGGACCGGCAATCAGCCCCAGCATTTT.

There are many counts of this clone. The chain is built from TRBV6-8 and TRBJ1-2; perhaps TRBD1 as D (5 bases). Germline-derived CDR1 and CDR2 are MNHGY and SAAAGT. Trimming took off 6 bases at V and 4 bases at J, with 9 bases between the two ends. The CDR3 has 12 amino acids. CDR3 residues: CASREGVYGYTF. CDR3 bases: TGTGCCAGCAGGGAAGGGGTCTATGGCTACACCTTC.

This clone counts as medium-sized (0.01 to 0.1%). The chain joins TRBV11-3 to TRBJ2-7; 7 nucleotides agree with TRBD1. Germline loops: CDR1 SGHNT, CDR2 YENEEA. The CDR3 has 15 residues. The V segment lost 4 bases and the J segment 5 bases; nucleotides outside the gene matches: 11. CDR3 bases: TGTGCCAGCAGCTGGTCACAGGGGCCTCCCCACGAGCAGTACTTC. Protein sequence: CASSWSQGPPHEQYF.

This clone was recorded at least ten times. This chain links TRBV6-8 with TRBJ1-5, with no clear D. The CDR3 runs to 14 residues. Trimming removed 5 bases from V and 0 bases from J, with 8 bases in between. Germline CDR1 and CDR2: MNHGY and SAAAGT. CDR3 sequence reads: CASSRGYSNQPQHF. For the CDR3, the DNA is TGTGCCAGCAGTCGCGGGTATAGCAATCAGCCCCAGCATTTT.

This rearrangement joins TRBV6-8 to TRBJ1-5, with D tentatively TRBD1 (6 bases). Trimming stripped 7 bases from V and 4 bases from J, with 14 bases between. Germline V CDR1 and CDR2: MNHGY, SAAAGT. This CDR3 is built from 14 residues. The CDR3 loop reads CASNGGAFNQPQHF. The CDR3 DNA is TGTGCCAGCAATGGGGGGGCCTTTAATCAGCCCCAGCATTTT.

This clone occurred a few times. The chain combines TRBV6-8 with TRBJ1-1; D is unclear. The CDR3 is 13 residues long. The V gene's germline CDR1 is MNHGY and CDR2 SAAAGT. V was trimmed by 5 bases and J by 6 bases, leaving 13 bases between them. The CDR3: CASSNSDLAEAFF. Here the CDR3 DNA reads TGTGCCAGCAGTAATTCGGACCTCGCTGAAGCTTTCTTT.

The rearrangement links TRBV25-1 to TRBJ2-5, with 7 bases matching TRBD2. The germline gives CDR1 MGHDK, CDR2 SYGVNS. The V gene end was trimmed by 3 bases and the J gene end by 0 bases; junction bases not matched to a gene: 1. The CDR3 has 14 amino acids. The CDR3 DNA follows: TGTGCCAGCAGTGAGGGAGGGAACCAAGAGACCCAGTACTTC. Translating gives CASSEGGNQETQYF. Supplemented by reference TRBV25-1 and TRBJ2-5, the full variable domain reads EADIYQTPRYLVIGTGKKITLECSQTMGHDKMYWYQQDPGMELHLIHYSYGVNSTEKGDLSSESTVSRIRTEHFPLTLESARPSHTSQYLCASSEGGNQETQYFGPGTRLLVL.

The J gene is TRBJ1-2, the V gene TRBV30; TRBD1 is a possible D gene (5 bases). V gave up 8 bases and J gave up 7 bases, with 20 bases separating them. Germline V gene lookup returns CDR1 GTSNPN and CDR2 SVGIG (reference sequence). CDR3 length equals 13 residues. In DNA form, the CDR3 reads TGTGCCGGGCCCCAAAGGGACGGGCTTGGCTACACCTTC. Translating gives CAGPQRDGLGYTF.

The chain employs TRBV15 and TRBJ2-5; tentatively, D is TRBD1 (8 bases). The CDR3 length is 15 residues. Germline lookup yields CDR1 LNHNV and CDR2 YYDKDF (reference sequence). V was trimmed by 0 bases and J by 4 bases, leaving 12 bases between them. The CDR3 sequence is CATSRDNRGGETQYF. The CDR3, as DNA: TGTGCCACCAGCAGAGATAACAGGGGGGGAGAGACCCAGTACTTC.

This clone has a count of ten or more. The chain employs TRBV6-8 and TRBJ1-1; D is undetermined. The CDR3 has 15 amino acids. V was cut by 0 bases and J by 3 bases, with 11 bases left in between. Germline V CDR1 and CDR2: MNHGY, SAAAGT. The DNA for the CDR3 is TGTGCCAGCAGTTACTCGCGGGTTTGGGACACTGAAGCTTTCTTT. Translation gives CASSYSRVWDTEAFF.

The genes are TRBV6-8 and TRBJ2-5; 8 nucleotides line up with TRBD2. This CDR3 comprises 17 residues. Germline-derived CDR1 and CDR2 are MNHGY and SAAAGT. V lost 6 bases, J lost 4 bases, and 16 bases stayed unmatched. The DNA of the CDR3 is TGTGCCAGCAGCTACCCTCGGGGGGGACTCGCGGCAGAGACCCAGTACTTC. Translating it yields CASSYPRGGLAAETQYF.

J is TRBJ2-5 and V is TRBV5-1, with 12 nucleotides matching TRBD2. Unmatched junction bases numbered 9, after V lost 2 bases and J lost 4 bases. Germline-derived CDR1 and CDR2 are SGHRS and YFSETQ. The length of the CDR3 is 17 residues. In DNA, the CDR3 is TGCGCCAGCAGCTTACTAGCGGGGGGTTCGCTTGGAGAGACCCAGTACTTC. This codes for CASSLLAGGSLGETQYF.

This clone was counted ten times or more. The rearrangement uses TRBV9 and TRBJ2-2; the match to TRBD1 covers 11 bases. Germline V lookup: CDR1 SGDLS, CDR2 YYNGEE. The V and J ends lost 5 bases and 6 bases, in that order; junction bases with no gene match: 12. The CDR3 is 17 residues long. In nucleotides, the CDR3 is TGTGCCAGCAGTCCAACGGGGACAGGGGGTGTCGCCGGGGAGCTGTTTTTT. This translates into CASSPTGTGGVAGELFF.

CDR3 protein: CASSQRPGQGNTEAFF. The CDR3 DNA sequence: TGTGCCAGCAGCCAACGGCCGGGACAGGGGAACACTGAAGCTTTCTTT. The chain is built from TRBV14 and TRBJ1-1; 9 bases are a match to TRBD1. This CDR3 is 16 amino acids long. Germline CDR1 SGHDN, CDR2 FVKESK. Unmatched junction bases numbered 5, after V lost 2 bases and J lost 1 base.